The rows below give T cell receptor beta chains drawn from one sample of a study of read filtering for tumor transcriptome and immune sequencing. Via MiXCR, TCRdb re-called the reads, giving one row per CDR3 protein. The sample gives 40,000 or so distinct CDR3 sequences, 12% of which show up once; around 30% is in the top ten. The sequenced sample consisted of a population of CD138-negative cells sorted from bone marrow. These receptors originate from a donor aged 40 or over with multiple myeloma. The CDR3 runs from the conserved cysteine through the conserved F or W. Fields, in order: V gene, J gene, clone size, D gene, CDR3 protein, CDR3 DNA. The D gene is left open where the match is weak. Rows may omit the clone size; those that give it use once, few, many or a size class.

V: TRBV20-1; J: TRBJ1-5; size: many; D: -; CDR3: CSASSRNQPQHF; DNA: TGCAGTGCTAGTAGCAGGAACCAGCCCCAGCATTTT
V: TRBV20-1; J: TRBJ2-7; size: many; D: TRBD1; CDR3: CSALGQGAEQYF; DNA: TGCAGTGCTCTCGGACAGGGTGCCGAGCAGTACTTC
V: TRBV7-9; J: TRBJ2-3; size: -; D: -; CDR3: CASSPASVADTQYF; DNA: TGTGCCAGCAGCCCGGCCAGCGTAGCAGATACGCAGTATTTT
V: TRBV4-1; J: TRBJ2-6; size: many; D: -; CDR3: CASSQVHGANVLTF; DNA: TGCGCCAGCAGCCAAGTTCATGGGGCCAACGTCCTGACTTTC
V: TRBV7-8; J: TRBJ2-5; size: many; D: -; CDR3: CASSLKEGGLETQYF; DNA: TGTGCCAGCAGCTTAAAGGAGGGGGGCTTAGAGACCCAGTACTTC
V: TRBV11-2; J: TRBJ2-7; size: -; D: TRBD1; CDR3: CASSASTGPLYEQYF; DNA: TGTGCCAGCAGCGCCTCGACAGGGCCTCTCTACGAGCAGTACTTC
V: TRBV5-1; J: TRBJ2-2; size: -; D: -; CDR3: CASSLRADTGELFF; DNA: TGCGCCAGCAGCTTGCGGGCGGACACCGGGGAGCTGTTTTTT
V: TRBV6-6; J: TRBJ1-1; size: many; D: -; CDR3: CASSYGRKNTEAFF; DNA: TGTGCCAGCAGTTACGGCAGAAAGAACACTGAAGCTTTCTTT
V: TRBV20-1; J: TRBJ2-7; size: many; D: -; CDR3: CSARSSYEQYF; DNA: TGCAGTGCTAGGAGCTCCTACGAGCAGTACTTC
V: TRBV4-1; J: TRBJ1-2; size: few; D: -; CDR3: CASSQDSGRYGYAF; DNA: TGCGCCAGCAGCCAAGATTCAGGGAGGTATGGCTACGCCTTC
V: TRBV20-1; J: TRBJ1-1; size: medium-sized; D: TRBD1; CDR3: CSARGTGGTEAFF; DNA: TGCAGTGCTAGGGGGACAGGGGGCACTGAAGCTTTCTTT